This TCR beta chain was profiled in a study of blood T cell repertoires in COVID-19. The CDR3 has 13 amino acids. V was pared by 5 bases and J by 4 bases, with 11 bases between. As handled by the study authors: Reference gene primer amplification yielded estimated nucleated cell counts. The table came from immunoSEQ multiplex PCR; TCRdb's copy has only in-frame clones and leaves some out. That table gives V, J and clone size, and the DNA gave D and trimming. The data contain roughly 100,000 clones, under 80% of them singletons. The chain combines TRBV12-3 or TRBV12-4 with TRBJ1-1, with D possibly being TRBD1 (6 bases). The receptor was derived from an older woman with acute or convalescent COVID-19. The specimen was peripheral blood. CDR3 bases: TGTGCCAGCAGTGGTACAGGGCGCACTGAAGCTTTCTTT. This codes for CASSGTGRTEAFF.